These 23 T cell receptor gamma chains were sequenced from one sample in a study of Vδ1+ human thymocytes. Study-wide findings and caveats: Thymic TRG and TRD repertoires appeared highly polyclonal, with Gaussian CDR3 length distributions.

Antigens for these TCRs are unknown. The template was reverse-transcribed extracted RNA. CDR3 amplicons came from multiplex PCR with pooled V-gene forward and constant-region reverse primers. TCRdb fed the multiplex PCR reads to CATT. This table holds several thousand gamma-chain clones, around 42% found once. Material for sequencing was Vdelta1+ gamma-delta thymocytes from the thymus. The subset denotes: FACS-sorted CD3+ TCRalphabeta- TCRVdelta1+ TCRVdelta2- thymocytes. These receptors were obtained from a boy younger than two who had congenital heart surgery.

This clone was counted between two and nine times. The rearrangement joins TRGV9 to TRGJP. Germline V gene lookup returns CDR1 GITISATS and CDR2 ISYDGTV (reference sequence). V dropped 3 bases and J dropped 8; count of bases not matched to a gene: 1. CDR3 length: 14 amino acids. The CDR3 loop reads CALWEKLGKKIKVF. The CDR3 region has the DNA TGTGCCTTGTGGGAGAAGTTGGGCAAAAAAATCAAGGTATTT.

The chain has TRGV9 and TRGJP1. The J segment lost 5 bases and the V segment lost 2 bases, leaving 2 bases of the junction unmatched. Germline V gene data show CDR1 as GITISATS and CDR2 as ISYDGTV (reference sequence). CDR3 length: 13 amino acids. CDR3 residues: CALWEGTGWFKIF. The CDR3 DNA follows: TGTGCCTTGTGGGAGGGAACTGGTTGGTTCAAGATATTT.

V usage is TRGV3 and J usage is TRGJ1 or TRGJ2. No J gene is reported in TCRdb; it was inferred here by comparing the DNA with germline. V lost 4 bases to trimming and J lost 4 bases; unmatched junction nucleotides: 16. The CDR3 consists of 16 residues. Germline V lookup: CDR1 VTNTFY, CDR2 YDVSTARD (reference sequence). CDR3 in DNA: TGTGCCACCTGGGAACCCGATAAGACAGGGTATTATAAGAAACTCTTT. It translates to CATWEPDKTGYYKKLF.

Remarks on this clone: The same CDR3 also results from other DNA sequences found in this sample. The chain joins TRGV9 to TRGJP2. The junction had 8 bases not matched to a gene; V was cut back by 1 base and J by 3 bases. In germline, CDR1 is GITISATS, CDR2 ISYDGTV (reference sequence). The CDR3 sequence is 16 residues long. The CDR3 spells CALWEVRSGSDWIKTF. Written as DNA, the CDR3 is TGTGCCTTGTGGGAGGTTCGCAGTGGTAGTGATTGGATCAAGACGTTT.

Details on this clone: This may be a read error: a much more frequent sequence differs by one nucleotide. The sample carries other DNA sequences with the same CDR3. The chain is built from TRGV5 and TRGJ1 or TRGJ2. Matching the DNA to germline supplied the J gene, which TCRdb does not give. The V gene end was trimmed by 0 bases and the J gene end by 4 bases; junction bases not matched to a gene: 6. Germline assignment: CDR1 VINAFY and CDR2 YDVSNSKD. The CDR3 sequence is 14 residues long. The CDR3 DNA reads TGTGCCACCTGGGACAGGCGGGGATATTATAAGAAACTCTTT. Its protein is CATWDRRGYYKKLF.

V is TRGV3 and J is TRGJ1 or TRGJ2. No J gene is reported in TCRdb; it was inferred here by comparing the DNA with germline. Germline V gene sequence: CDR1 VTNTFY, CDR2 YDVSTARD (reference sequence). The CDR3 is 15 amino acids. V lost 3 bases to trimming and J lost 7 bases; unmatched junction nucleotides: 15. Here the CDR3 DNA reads TGTGCCACCTGGGACTTTACGTCCGGATTATATAAGAAACTCTTT. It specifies CATWDFTSGLYKKLF.

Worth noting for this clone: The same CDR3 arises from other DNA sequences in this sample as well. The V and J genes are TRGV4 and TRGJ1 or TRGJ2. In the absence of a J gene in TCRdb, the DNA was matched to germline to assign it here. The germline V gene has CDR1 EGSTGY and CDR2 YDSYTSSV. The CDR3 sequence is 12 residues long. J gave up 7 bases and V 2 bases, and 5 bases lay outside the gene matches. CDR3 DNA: TGTGCCACCTGGGATGTAAGCTATAAGAAACTCTTT. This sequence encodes CATWDVSYKKLF.

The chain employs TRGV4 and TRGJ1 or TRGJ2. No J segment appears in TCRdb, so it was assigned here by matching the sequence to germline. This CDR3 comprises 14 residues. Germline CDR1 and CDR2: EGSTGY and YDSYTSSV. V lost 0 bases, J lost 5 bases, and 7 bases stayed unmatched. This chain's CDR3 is CATWDGRPDYKKLF. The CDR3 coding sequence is TGTGCCACCTGGGATGGGCGCCCTGATTATAAGAAACTCTTT.

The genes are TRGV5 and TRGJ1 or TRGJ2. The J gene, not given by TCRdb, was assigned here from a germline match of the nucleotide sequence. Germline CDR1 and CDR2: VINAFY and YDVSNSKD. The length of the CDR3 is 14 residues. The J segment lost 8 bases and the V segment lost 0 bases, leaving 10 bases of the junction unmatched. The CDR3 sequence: CATWDRASSDKKLF. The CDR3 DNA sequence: TGTGCCACCTGGGACAGGGCCTCGTCGGATAAGAAACTCTTT.

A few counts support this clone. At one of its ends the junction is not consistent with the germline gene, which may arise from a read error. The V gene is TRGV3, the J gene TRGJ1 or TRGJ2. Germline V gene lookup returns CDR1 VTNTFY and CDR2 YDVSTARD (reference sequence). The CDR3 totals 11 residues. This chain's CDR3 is CATGDRLKKLF. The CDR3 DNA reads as TGTGCCACCGGGGATAGGCTTAAGAAACTCTTT.

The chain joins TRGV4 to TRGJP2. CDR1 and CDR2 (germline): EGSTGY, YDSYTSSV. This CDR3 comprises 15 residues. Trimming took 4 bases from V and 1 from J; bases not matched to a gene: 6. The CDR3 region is CATWEHSSSDWIKTF. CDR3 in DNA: TGTGCCACCTGGGAACACTCTAGTAGTGATTGGATCAAGACGTTT.

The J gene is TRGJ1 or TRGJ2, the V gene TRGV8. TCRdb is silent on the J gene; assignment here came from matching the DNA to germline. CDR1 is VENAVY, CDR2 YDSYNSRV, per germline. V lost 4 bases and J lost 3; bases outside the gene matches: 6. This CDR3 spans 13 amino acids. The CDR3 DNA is TGTGCCACCTGGGACCCGGGTTATTATAAGAAACTCTTT. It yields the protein CATWDPGYYKKLF.

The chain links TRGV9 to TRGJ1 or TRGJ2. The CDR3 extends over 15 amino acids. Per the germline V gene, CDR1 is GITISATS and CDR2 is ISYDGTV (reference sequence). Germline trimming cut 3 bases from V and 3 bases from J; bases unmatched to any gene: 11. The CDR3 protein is CALWEFKRGYYKKLF. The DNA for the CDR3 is TGTGCCTTGTGGGAGTTTAAGCGGGGTTATTATAAGAAACTCTTT.

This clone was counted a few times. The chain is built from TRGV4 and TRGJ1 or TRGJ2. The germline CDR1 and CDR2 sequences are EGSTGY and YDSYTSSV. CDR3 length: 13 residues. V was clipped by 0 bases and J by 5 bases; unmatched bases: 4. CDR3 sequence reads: CATWDGRDYKKLF. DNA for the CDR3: TGTGCCACCTGGGATGGGCGTGATTATAAGAAACTCTTT.

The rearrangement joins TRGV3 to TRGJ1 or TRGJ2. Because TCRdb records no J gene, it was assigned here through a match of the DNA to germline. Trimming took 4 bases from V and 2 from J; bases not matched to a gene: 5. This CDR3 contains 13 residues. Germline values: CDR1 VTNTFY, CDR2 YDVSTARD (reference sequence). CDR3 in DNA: TGTGCCACCTGGGAGCCGCATTATTATAAGAAACTCTTT. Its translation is CATWEPHYYKKLF.

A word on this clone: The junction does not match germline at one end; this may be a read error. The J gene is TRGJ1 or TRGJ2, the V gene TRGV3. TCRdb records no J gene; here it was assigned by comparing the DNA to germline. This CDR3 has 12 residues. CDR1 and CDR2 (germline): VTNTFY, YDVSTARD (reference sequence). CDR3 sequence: CATWGRRNKKLF. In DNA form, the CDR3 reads TGTGCCACCTGGGGCAGGCGTAATAAGAAACTCTTT.

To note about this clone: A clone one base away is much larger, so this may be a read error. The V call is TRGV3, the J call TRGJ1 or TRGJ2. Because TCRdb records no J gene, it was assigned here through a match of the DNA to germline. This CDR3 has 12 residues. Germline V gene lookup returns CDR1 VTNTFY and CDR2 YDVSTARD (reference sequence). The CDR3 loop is CAAWDNYYKKLF. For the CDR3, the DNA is TGTGCCGCCTGGGACAATTATTATAAGAAACTCTTT.

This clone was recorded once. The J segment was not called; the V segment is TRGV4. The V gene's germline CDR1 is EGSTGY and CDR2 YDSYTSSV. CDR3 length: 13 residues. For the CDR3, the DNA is TGTGCCACCTGGGATGGGCCAAGTTGGTTCAAGACATTT. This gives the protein CATWDGPSWFKTF.

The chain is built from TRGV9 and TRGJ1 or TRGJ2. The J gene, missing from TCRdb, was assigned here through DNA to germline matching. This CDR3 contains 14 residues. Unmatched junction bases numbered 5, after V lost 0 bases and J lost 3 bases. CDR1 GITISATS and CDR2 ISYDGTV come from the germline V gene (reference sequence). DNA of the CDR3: TGTGCCTTGTGGGAGGTGCTTCCTTATTATAAGAAACTCTTT. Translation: CALWEVLPYYKKLF.

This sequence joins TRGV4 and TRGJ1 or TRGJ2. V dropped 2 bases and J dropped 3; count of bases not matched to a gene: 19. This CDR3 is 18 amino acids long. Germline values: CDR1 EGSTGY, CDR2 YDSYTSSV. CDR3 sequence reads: CATWDELLYLGGYYKKLF. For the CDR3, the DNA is TGTGCCACCTGGGATGAATTATTATACCTCGGAGGTTATTATAAGAAACTCTTT.

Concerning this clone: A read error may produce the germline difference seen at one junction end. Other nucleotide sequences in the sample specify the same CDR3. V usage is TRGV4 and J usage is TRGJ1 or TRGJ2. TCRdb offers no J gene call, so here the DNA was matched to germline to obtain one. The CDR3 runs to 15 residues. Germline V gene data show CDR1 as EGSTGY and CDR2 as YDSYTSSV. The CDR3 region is CATWDGAANYYKKLF. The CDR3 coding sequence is TGTGCCACCTGGGATGGGGCCGCGAATTACTATAAGAAACTCTTT.

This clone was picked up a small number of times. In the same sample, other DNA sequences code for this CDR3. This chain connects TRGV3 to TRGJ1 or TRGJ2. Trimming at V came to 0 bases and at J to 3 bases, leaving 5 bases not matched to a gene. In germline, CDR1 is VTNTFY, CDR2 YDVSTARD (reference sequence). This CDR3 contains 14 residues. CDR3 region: CATWDRLGYYKKLF. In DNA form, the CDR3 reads TGTGCCACCTGGGACAGGCTAGGTTATTATAAGAAACTCTTT.

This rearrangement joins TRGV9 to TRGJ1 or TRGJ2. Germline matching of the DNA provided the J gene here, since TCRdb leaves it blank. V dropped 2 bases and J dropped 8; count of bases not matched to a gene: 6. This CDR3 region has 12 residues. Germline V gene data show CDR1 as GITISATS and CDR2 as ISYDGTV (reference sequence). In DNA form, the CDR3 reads TGTGCCTTGTGGGAGGCAAGGGATAAGAAACTCTTT. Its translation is CALWEARDKKLF.